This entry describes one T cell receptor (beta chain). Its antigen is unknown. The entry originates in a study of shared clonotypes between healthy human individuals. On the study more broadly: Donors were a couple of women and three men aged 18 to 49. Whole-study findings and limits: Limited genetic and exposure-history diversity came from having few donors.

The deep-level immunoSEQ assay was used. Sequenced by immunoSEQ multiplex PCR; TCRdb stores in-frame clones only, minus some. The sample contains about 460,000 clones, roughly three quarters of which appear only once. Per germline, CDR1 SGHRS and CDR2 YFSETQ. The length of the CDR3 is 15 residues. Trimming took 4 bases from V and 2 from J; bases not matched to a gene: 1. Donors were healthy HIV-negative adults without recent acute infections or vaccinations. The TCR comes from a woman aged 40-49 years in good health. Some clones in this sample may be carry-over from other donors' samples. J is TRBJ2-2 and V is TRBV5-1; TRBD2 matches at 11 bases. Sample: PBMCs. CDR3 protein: CASSRLAGNTGELFF. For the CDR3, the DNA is TGCGCCAGCAGCAGACTAGCGGGAAACACCGGGGAGCTGTTTTTT.